The present T cell receptor beta chain was sequenced within a study of cytomegalovirus exposure and HLA in healthy donors. This clone was detected only once. This CDR3 spans 15 amino acids. V was clipped by 0 bases and J by 6 bases; unmatched bases: 6. Germline CDR1 ENHRY, CDR2 SYGVKD. PCR was performed using 60 Vbeta and 13 Jbeta primers. Sequencing used immunoSEQ multiplex PCR; TCRdb keeps in-frame clones, though not all of them. The sample shows around 170,000 clones, around 83% of them seen only once. V usage is TRBV10-3 and J usage is TRBJ2-7; 9 bases are shared with TRBD1. The receptor was derived from a young woman in good health and CMV-seronegative. Sequencing was done on a sample of PBMCs. This chain's CDR3 is CAISESGQGPGEQYF. In nucleotides, the CDR3 is TGTGCCATCAGTGAGTCGGGACAGGGACCCGGCGAGCAGTACTTC.